Following are 28 T cell receptor beta chains from one sample sequenced in a study of patients and donors after allogeneic stem cell transplantation. TCRdb called the RT-PCR reads again in MiXCR, with one record for every CDR3 protein. Altogether over 30,000 distinct CDR3 sequences are present, around 33% being singletons, with the ten largest covering 76%. Sequencing used blood, either unsorted or a sorted T cell fraction (not recorded which). The receptor set was obtained from a human donor who was either an allogeneic HSCT recipient or a stem cell or donor lymphocyte infusion donor (not recorded which). It is not recorded whose cells these are; they may come from a transplant donor.

This clonotype appeared many times. This chain links TRBV5-1 with TRBJ1-1, with D unresolved. This CDR3 region has 15 residues. Germline CDR1 and CDR2: SGHRS and YFSETQ. Trimming removed 6 bases from V and 4 bases from J, with 19 bases in between. CDR3 protein: CASNPAVRRGTEAFF. In nucleotides, the CDR3 is TGCGCCAGCAACCCGGCGGTAAGACGGGGCACTGAAGCTTTCTTT.

This clonotype was seen many times. The V call is TRBV20-1, the J call TRBJ1-4, with D possibly being TRBD1 (5 bases). Trimming stripped 0 bases from V and 7 bases from J, with 18 bases between. The CDR3 is 16 amino acids. Germline CDR1 and CDR2: DFQATT and SNEGSKA (reference sequence). The CDR3 region is CSARDPTTEAFEKLFF. The CDR3 DNA sequence: TGCAGTGCTAGAGATCCCACGACAGAAGCCTTTGAAAAACTGTTTTTT.

This clonotype occurred a few times. The chain recombines TRBV5-6 with TRBJ2-1, with D perhaps matching TRBD1 (5 bases). Trimming left V 4 bases short and J 6 bases short, with 11 bases between. The germline CDR1 and CDR2 sequences are SGHDT and YYEEEE. This CDR3 has 13 amino acids. The CDR3 bases are TGTGCCAGCAGCGTTGGACACCTCAATGAGCAGTTCTTC. Amino acids: CASSVGHLNEQFF.

The chain has TRBV18 and TRBJ1-6; D is unclear. V dropped 3 bases and J dropped 7 bases, with 13 bases sitting between them. CDR3 size: 15 residues. Germline values: CDR1 KGHSH, CDR2 LQKENI. CDR3 protein: CASSPDAPGNSPLHF. The CDR3 region has the DNA TGTGCCAGCTCACCGGACGCCCCTGGAAATTCACCCCTCCACTTT.

This sequence joins TRBV7-2 and TRBJ2-5; D is ambiguous. The germline gives CDR1 SGHTA, CDR2 FQGNSA. Trimming left V 0 bases short and J 5 bases short, with 7 bases between. CDR3 length: 13 amino acids. The CDR3 nucleotides read TGTGCCAGCAGCTTAGCTGGGGTGGAGACCCAGTACTTC. Translation gives CASSLAGVETQYF.

This clonotype was observed a single time. The rearrangement joins TRBV7-8 to TRBJ2-3; TRBD2 agrees at 8 bases. Per the germline V gene, CDR1 is SGHVS and CDR2 is FQNEAQ. The length of the CDR3 is 15 residues. V gave up 1 base and J gave up 5 bases; unmatched junction bases: 5. The CDR3 is CASSLGLAWIDTQYF. CDR3 nucleotides: TGTGCCAGCAGCTTAGGACTAGCGTGGATAGATACGCAGTATTTT.

This rearrangement joins TRBV20-1 to TRBJ2-1; the D is unclear. The ends were cut back, 0 bases at V and 7 bases at J, with 7 bases in the middle. This CDR3 has 12 amino acids. Germline V gene lookup returns CDR1 DFQATT and CDR2 SNEGSKA (reference sequence). The CDR3 spells CSAREFGNEQFF. Written as DNA, the CDR3 is TGCAGTGCTAGAGAGTTCGGGAATGAGCAGTTCTTC.

V is TRBV12-3 or TRBV12-4 and J is TRBJ1-5; 7 positions agree with TRBD1. Trimming took 2 bases from V and 3 from J; bases not matched to a gene: 4. The length of the CDR3 is 15 residues. CDR3 coding DNA: TGTGCCAGCAGTTTACGACAGGGAATCAATCAGCCCCAGCATTTT. It translates to CASSLRQGINQPQHF.

This clonotype was counted between two and nine times. The chain has TRBV15 and TRBJ2-7; D tentatively fits TRBD1 or TRBD2 (6 bases each). Germline V gene data show CDR1 as LNHNV and CDR2 as YYDKDF (reference sequence). V was pared by 7 bases and J by 2 bases, with 12 bases between. The CDR3 totals 13 residues. CDR3 in DNA: TGTGCCACCATGGGGGGCACTCCCTACGAGCAGTACTTC. It is translated as CATMGGTPYEQYF.

This clonotype was seen a handful of times. The chain is built from TRBV5-1 and TRBJ2-7; 9 positions match TRBD1. Germline V gene lookup returns CDR1 SGHRS and CDR2 YFSETQ. The V gene end was trimmed by 5 bases and the J gene end by 2 bases; junction bases not matched to a gene: 5. CDR3 size: 14 residues. The CDR3 coding sequence is TGCGCCAGCAGGACGGGACAGGGACCCTACGAGCAGTACTTC. It codes for CASRTGQGPYEQYF. The whole variable domain, filled in from reference TRBV5-1 and TRBJ2-7, reads KAGVTQTPRYLIKTRGQQVTLSCSPISGHRSVSWYQQTPGQGLQFLFEYFSETQRNKGNFPGRFSGRQFSNSRSEMNVSTLELGDSALYLCASRTGQGPYEQYFGPGTRLTVT.

The chain recombines TRBV5-6 with TRBJ2-5; D ambiguous. Looked up from germline, CDR1 is SGHDT and CDR2 is YYEEEE. This CDR3 has 15 amino acids. V dropped 4 bases and J dropped 4 bases, with 17 bases sitting between them. CDR3 DNA sequence: TGTGCCAGCAGCGTGATTACAGCTCTGGGAGAGACCCAGTACTTC. Its protein is CASSVITALGETQYF.

A few counts support this clonotype. The chain uses TRBV7-8 and TRBJ1-4; tentatively, D is TRBD1 (5 bases). V was shortened by 0 bases and J by 5 bases, with 10 bases between the two germline ends. Germline values: CDR1 SGHVS, CDR2 FQNEAQ. This CDR3 has 15 amino acids. CDR3 in amino acids: CASSLAGGINEKLFF. DNA of the CDR3: TGTGCCAGCAGCTTAGCGGGGGGTATCAATGAAAAACTGTTTTTT.

The V call is TRBV5-6, the J call TRBJ2-5; perhaps TRBD1 as D (6 bases). Trimming took off 3 bases at V and 5 bases at J, with 23 bases between the two ends. Germline CDR1 and CDR2: SGHDT and YYEEEE. CDR3 length: 17 amino acids. CDR3 residues: CASSSDTGFDIWETQYF. DNA of the CDR3: TGTGCCAGCAGCTCGGACACAGGGTTTGACATTTGGGAGACCCAGTACTTC.

The gene calls are TRBV24-1 and TRBJ1-6, with a weak D call TRBD1 (5 bases). This CDR3 spans 17 amino acids. Germline values: CDR1 KGHDR, CDR2 SFDVKD. Trimming left V 8 bases short and J 5 bases short, with 21 bases between. The CDR3 reads CATNGTGVSADNSPLHF. DNA of the CDR3: TGTGCCACCAACGGGACCGGGGTATCGGCGGATAATTCACCCCTCCACTTT.

The J gene is TRBJ2-3, the V gene TRBV20-1; possible D gene TRBD1, 7 bases. Germline-derived CDR1 and CDR2 are DFQATT and SNEGSKA (reference sequence). With 0 bases removed from V and 3 bases from J, the gap between germline ends came to 13 bases. The CDR3 extends over 15 amino acids. The CDR3 bases are TGCAGTGCTAGAGATGAGGCAGGGGGGACAGATACGCAGTATTTT. Its translation: CSARDEAGGTDTQYF.

The chain combines TRBV20-1 with TRBJ1-1; 7 nucleotides line up with TRBD1. Germline-derived CDR1 and CDR2 are DFQATT and SNEGSKA (reference sequence). V lost 6 bases and J lost 2; bases outside the gene matches: 6. This CDR3 is 13 amino acids long. CDR3 sequence reads: CSALGTDNTEAFF. Written as DNA, the CDR3 is TGCAGTGCCCTCGGGACAGATAACACTGAAGCTTTCTTT.

The J gene is TRBJ2-7, the V gene TRBV5-1; 8 nucleotides line up with TRBD1. Germline-derived CDR1 and CDR2 are SGHRS and YFSETQ. The CDR3 has 13 residues. V gave up 5 bases and J gave up 5 bases; unmatched junction bases: 6. CDR3 sequence (DNA): TGCGCCAGCAGAAGACAGGGGCGGAACGAGCAGTACTTC. It codes for CASRRQGRNEQYF.

This clonotype appeared a single time. The chain combines TRBV24-1 with TRBJ2-1; D is ambiguous. The CDR3 extends over 13 amino acids. Between the trimmed V and J ends, which lost 5 bases and 7 bases, there was a span of 11 bases. The germline V gene encodes CDR1 KGHDR and CDR2 SFDVKD. The CDR3 here is CATSVDVNNEQFF. DNA of the CDR3: TGTGCCACCAGTGTAGATGTAAATAATGAGCAGTTCTTC.

V is TRBV20-1 and J is TRBJ2-5; possible D gene TRBD1, 6 bases. CDR1 and CDR2 (germline): DFQATT, SNEGSKA (reference sequence). Trimming cost V 6 bases and J 4 bases, with 9 bases left between them. This CDR3 contains 11 residues. The chain's CDR3 is CSAKQGETQYF. As DNA, the CDR3 is TGCAGTGCGAAACAGGGAGAGACCCAGTACTTC.

This clonotype was recorded a few times. The chain combines TRBV15 with TRBJ1-2; tentatively, D is TRBD1 (5 bases). This CDR3 region has 15 residues. Trimming stripped 1 base from V and 3 bases from J, with 12 bases between. Germline V CDR1 and CDR2: LNHNV, YYDKDF (reference sequence). The CDR3 protein is CATSRGPGGDYGYTF. CDR3 DNA sequence: TGTGCCACCAGCAGAGGCCCGGGGGGAGACTATGGCTACACCTTC.

The sample holds a few counts of this clonotype. The J gene is TRBJ1-5, the V gene TRBV7-9, with TRBD1 as a possible D gene (6 bases). Germline V gene sequence: CDR1 SEHNR, CDR2 FQNEAQ (reference sequence). This CDR3 region has 13 residues. V was clipped by 8 bases and J by 2 bases, with 10 bases between them. The CDR3: CASVGGGNQPQHF. The CDR3 coding sequence is TGTGCCAGCGTGGGGGGCGGCAATCAGCCCCAGCATTTT.

This sequence joins TRBV2 and TRBJ2-1; TRBD2 aligns across 9 bases. V shed 3 bases, J shed 5 bases, and the junction held 5 bases outside the gene matches. CDR1 and CDR2 (germline): SNHLY, FYNNEI. This CDR3 is 15 amino acids long. The CDR3 loop reads CASSEDLAGNNEQFF. CDR3 sequence (DNA): TGTGCCAGCAGTGAGGATCTAGCGGGAAACAATGAGCAGTTCTTC.

This clonotype was seen a handful of times. The chain carries TRBV4-2 and TRBJ1-6, with D tentatively TRBD1 (5 bases). Looked up from germline, CDR1 is LGHNA and CDR2 is YNFKEQ. V lost 2 bases and J lost 0, with 17 bases in between. This CDR3 spans 19 amino acids. The CDR3 protein is CASSQLGQKGSSYNSPLHF. In DNA form, the CDR3 reads TGTGCCAGCAGCCAATTAGGACAAAAGGGGAGCTCCTATAATTCACCCCTCCACTTT.

This rearrangement joins TRBV2 to TRBJ2-7, with 12 bases fitting TRBD2. Germline CDR1 reads SNHLY; CDR2 reads FYNNEI. Trimming took 8 bases from V and 3 from J; bases not matched to a gene: 11. This CDR3 has 16 residues. The CDR3 loop reads CASQITPTSGGYEQYF. The CDR3 region has the DNA TGTGCCAGCCAAATAACCCCGACTAGCGGGGGCTACGAGCAGTACTTC.

The rearrangement uses TRBV7-9 and TRBJ1-1; 9 nucleotides line up with TRBD1. This CDR3 is 15 amino acids long. J gave up 0 bases and V 5 bases, and 4 bases lay outside the gene matches. Germline V gene lookup returns CDR1 SEHNR and CDR2 FQNEAQ (reference sequence). The CDR3 spells CASSPRTGVNTEAFF. CDR3 sequence (DNA): TGTGCCAGCAGCCCTCGGACAGGGGTGAACACTGAAGCTTTCTTT.

The CDR3 protein is CASSLAGPSTDTQYF. The CDR3 bases are TGCGCCAGCAGCTTGGCGGGACCGAGCACAGATACGCAGTATTTT. The genes are TRBV5-1 and TRBJ2-3; D may match TRBD1 or TRBD2 (5 bases each). Trimming took 0 bases from V and 0 from J, leaving 8 bases between them. CDR1 and CDR2 from the germline V gene are SGHRS and YFSETQ. The CDR3 is 15 residues long.

The genes are TRBV7-8 and TRBJ2-5; no reliable D call. The germline V and J ends were trimmed by 1 base and 2 bases, with 8 bases remaining between them. This CDR3 spans 14 amino acids. Germline CDR1 reads SGHVS; CDR2 reads FQNEAQ. The CDR3 DNA follows: TGTGCCAGCAGCTTAGGATCTTATCAAGAGACCCAGTACTTC. This encodes CASSLGSYQETQYF.

The chain joins TRBV5-1 to TRBJ2-1; D not resolved. V was pared by 0 bases and J by 8 bases, with 12 bases between. This CDR3 spans 14 amino acids. Per the germline V gene, CDR1 is SGHRS and CDR2 is YFSETQ. CDR3 sequence (DNA): TGCGCCAGCAGCTTGGCGGCAGGAAGTTATGAGCAGTTCTTC. Translated, it gives CASSLAAGSYEQFF.